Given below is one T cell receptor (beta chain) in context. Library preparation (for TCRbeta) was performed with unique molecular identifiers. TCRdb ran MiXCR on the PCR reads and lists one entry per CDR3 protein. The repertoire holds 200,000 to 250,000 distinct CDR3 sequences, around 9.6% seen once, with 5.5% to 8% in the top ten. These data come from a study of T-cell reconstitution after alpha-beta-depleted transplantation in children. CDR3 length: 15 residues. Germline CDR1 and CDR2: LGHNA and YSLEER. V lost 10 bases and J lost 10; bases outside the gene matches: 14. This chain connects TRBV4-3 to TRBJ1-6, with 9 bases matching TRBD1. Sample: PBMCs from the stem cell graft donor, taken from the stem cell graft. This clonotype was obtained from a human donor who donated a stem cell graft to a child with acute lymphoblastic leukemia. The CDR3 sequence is CATAPRTGDWSPLHF. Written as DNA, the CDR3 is TGCGCCACCGCGCCGCGGACAGGGGATTGGTCACCCCTCCACTTT.